Reported below is one T cell receptor (beta chain). The antigen is not known. The sample belongs to a study of CD8 T cells in ankylosing spondylitis. Whole-study findings and limits: Roughly eight highly homologous variants made up a TCR beta motif that seemed to typify ankylosing spondylitis blood.

Researchers built TCR beta libraries using quantitative 5'-RACE with molecular barcodes. TCRdb itself ran the 5' RACE reads through MiXCR, one entry per CDR3 protein. The profile shows about 540,000 distinct CDR3 sequences, about 12% of them singletons. The CDR3 totals 14 residues. J was trimmed by 6 bases and V by 6 bases; bases with no gene match: 7. Per germline, CDR1 MNHEY and CDR2 SMNVEV (reference sequence). Sequencing was done on a sample of blood, either unsorted or a sorted T cell fraction (not recorded which). The sequence was collected from a male donor with ankylosing spondylitis. This chain connects TRBV27 to TRBJ1-5, with TRBD1 matching 8 bases. Here the CDR3 reads CASRSDRAGQPQHF. The CDR3 DNA reads as TGTGCCAGCAGGTCGGACAGGGCGGGTCAGCCCCAGCATTTT.